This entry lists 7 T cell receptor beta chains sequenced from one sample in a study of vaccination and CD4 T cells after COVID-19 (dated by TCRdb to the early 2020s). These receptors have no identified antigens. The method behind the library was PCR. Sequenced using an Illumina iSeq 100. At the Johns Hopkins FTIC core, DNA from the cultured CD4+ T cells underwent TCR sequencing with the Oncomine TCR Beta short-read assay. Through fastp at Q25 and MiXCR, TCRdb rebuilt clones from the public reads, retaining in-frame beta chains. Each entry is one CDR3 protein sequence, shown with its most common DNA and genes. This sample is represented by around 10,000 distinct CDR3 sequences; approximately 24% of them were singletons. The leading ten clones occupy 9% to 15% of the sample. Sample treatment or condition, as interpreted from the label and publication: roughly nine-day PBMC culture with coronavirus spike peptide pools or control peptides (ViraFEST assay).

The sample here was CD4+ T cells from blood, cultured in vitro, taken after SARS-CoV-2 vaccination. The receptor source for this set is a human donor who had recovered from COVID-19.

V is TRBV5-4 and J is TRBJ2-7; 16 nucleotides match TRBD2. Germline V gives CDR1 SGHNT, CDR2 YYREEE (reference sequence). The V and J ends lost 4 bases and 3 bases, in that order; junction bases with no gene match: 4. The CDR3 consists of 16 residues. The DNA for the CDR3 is TGTGCCAGCAGCCTCGGGACTAGCGGGAGGGTCTACGAGCAGTACTTC. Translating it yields CASSLGTSGRVYEQYF.

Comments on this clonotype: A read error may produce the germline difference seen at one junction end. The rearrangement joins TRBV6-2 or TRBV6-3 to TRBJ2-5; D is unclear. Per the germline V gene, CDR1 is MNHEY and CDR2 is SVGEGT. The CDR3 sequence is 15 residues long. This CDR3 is CASSYLLADKETQCF. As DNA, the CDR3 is TGTGCCAGCAGTTACTTATTGGCAGACAAAGAGACCCAGTGCTTC.

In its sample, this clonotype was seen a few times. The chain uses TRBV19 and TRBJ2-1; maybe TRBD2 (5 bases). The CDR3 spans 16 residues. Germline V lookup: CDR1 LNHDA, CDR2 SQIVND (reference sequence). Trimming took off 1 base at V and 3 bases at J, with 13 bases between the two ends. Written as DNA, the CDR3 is TGTGCCAGTAGTATAGCCCGACCGGGGAGCTACAATGAGCAGTTCTTC. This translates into CASSIARPGSYNEQFF. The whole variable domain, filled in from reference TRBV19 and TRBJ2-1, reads DGGITQSPKYLFRKEGQNVTLSCEQNLNHDAMYWYRQDPGQGLRLIYYSQIVNDFQKGDIAEGYSVSREKKESFPLTVTSAQKNPTAFYLCASSIARPGSYNEQFFGPGTRLTVL.

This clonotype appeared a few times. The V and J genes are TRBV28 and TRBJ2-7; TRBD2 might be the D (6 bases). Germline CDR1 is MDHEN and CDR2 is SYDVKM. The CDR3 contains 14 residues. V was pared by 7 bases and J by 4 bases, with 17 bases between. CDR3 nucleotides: TGTGCCAGCAACCTTAGCGGTTATGAGTACGAGCAGTACTTC. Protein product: CASNLSGYEYEQYF.

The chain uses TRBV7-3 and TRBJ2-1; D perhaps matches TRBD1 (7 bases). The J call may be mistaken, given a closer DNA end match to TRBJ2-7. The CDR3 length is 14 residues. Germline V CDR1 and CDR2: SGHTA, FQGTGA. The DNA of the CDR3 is TGTGCCAGCAGCTTAGTCTCAGGGGGGTACGAGCAGTACTTC. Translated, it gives CASSLVSGGYEQYF.

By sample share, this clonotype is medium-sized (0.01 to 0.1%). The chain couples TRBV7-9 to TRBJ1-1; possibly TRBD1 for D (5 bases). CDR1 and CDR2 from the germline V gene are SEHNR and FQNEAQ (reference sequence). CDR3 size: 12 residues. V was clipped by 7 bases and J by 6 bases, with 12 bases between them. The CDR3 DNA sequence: TGTGCCAGCACCCCCCAAGGGGCTGAAGCTTTCTTT. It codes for CASTPQGAEAFF.

This CDR3 reads CSASGLAEGPYNEQFF. The CDR3 DNA sequence: TGCAGTGCCTCCGGACTAGCGGAGGGACCCTACAATGAGCAGTTCTTC. The rearrangement uses TRBV20-1 and TRBJ2-1; TRBD2 agrees at 10 bases. From germline, CDR1 is DFQATT and CDR2 SNEGSKA (reference sequence). The trim removed 6 bases at V and 2 bases at J, leaving 10 bases unmatched. CDR3 length equals 16 residues.